This T cell receptor beta chain stems from a study of T cells after yellow fever vaccination. Study-wide results and caveats: Overlap between CD4 and CD8 compartments was detected for a small share of clonotypes. Researchers report a weaker secondary response that nonetheless peaked faster, day 5 versus 15. Boosting was followed by the reappearance of most primary-vaccination clones (approximately 95% CD4, around 86% CD8).

Germline V lookup: CDR1 MNHEY, CDR2 SVGEGT. This CDR3 comprises 13 residues. V shed 6 bases and J 4 bases; nucleotides not matched to a gene: 2. Template switching with 5'RACE generated the TCR cDNA and added a universal primer site and UMIs. TCRdb processed the 5' RACE reads anew with MiXCR; each CDR3 protein has one entry. The sample shows some 300,000 distinct CDR3 sequences, approximately 11% of them seen only once. A note on this clonotype: Its antigen is as yet unknown.

The TCR comes from a man younger than 30 who received the YFV17D yellow fever vaccine. The chain uses TRBV6-2 or TRBV6-3 and TRBJ1-5; 8 bases map to TRBD1. Sequenced material: CD4+ T cells sorted from PBMCs, taken 45 days after the yellow fever booster vaccination. CDR3 nucleotide sequence: TGTGCCAGCAGAAGACAGGGGAATCAGCCCCAGCATTTT. Translation: CASRRQGNQPQHF.